This T cell receptor (beta chain) was sequenced in a study of CD8+CD57+ T cells in acquired aplastic anemia. Template material for TCR beta VDJ and CDR3 profiling consisted of genomic DNA. One entry per CDR3 protein results from TCRdb running MiXCR on the reads. The sample contains over 150,000 distinct CDR3 sequences, less than 50% of which appear only once. Germline V gene data show CDR1 as LNHNV and CDR2 as YYDKDF (reference sequence). The CDR3 spans 13 residues. Trimming shortened V by 8 bases and J by 4 bases, and 15 bases separated the two germline ends. Ten or more counts support this clonotype. Patients chosen for sequencing had shown CD8+CD57+ cell expansion by flow cytometry.

The material sequenced was sorted CD4+, CD8+, or CD8+CD57+ T cells (not recorded which) from PBMCs. This sequence originates from a human donor with aplastic anemia. The chain combines TRBV15 with TRBJ2-7; perhaps D is TRBD1 or TRBD2 (6 bases each). The CDR3 DNA follows: TGTGCCACCGGGTGGGGGGCGGGTTACGAGCAGTACTTC. Amino acids: CATGWGAGYEQYF.